This is a list of T cell receptor beta chains from one sample in a study of graft-versus-host responses after intestinal transplantation. Repertoires were generated with immunoSEQ multiplex PCR, while TCRdb's copy carries only in-frame clones and drops some. The table shows tens of thousands of clones, with over 90% occurring only once. Their cognate antigens are unknown. The sample consisted of unstimulated CD4+ T cells sorted from spleen or lymph node cells, taken before transplant. These receptors were obtained from a human donor who was the organ donor for an intestinal transplant. The CDR3 runs from the conserved cysteine through the conserved F or W. A D gene is named only where the DNA matches it firmly. The size field is filled for only some rows; it gives once, few, many or a size class.

V gene,J gene,clone size,D gene,CDR3 protein,CDR3 DNA
TRBV9,TRBJ1-2,NA,TRBD1,CASSPRTGFLGYGYTF,TGTGCCAGCAGCCCAAGGACAGGGTTCCTTGGCTATGGCTACACCTTC
TRBV2,TRBJ1-5,NA,NA,CASRAPGANQPQHF,TGTGCCAGCAGGGCCCCGGGGGCTAATCAGCCCCAGCATTTT
TRBV5-6,TRBJ1-2,NA,NA,CASSLVSNYGYTF,TGTGCCAGCAGCTTGGTTAGCAACTATGGCTACACCTTC
TRBV5-7,TRBJ1-3,once,NA,CASSFGPTPGNTIYF,TGTGCCAGCAGCTTCGGACCGACTCCTGGAAACACCATATATTTT
TRBV18,TRBJ1-4,NA,NA,CASSPEFTNEKLFF,TGTGCCAGCTCACCGGAGTTCACTAATGAAAAACTGTTTTTT
TRBV2,TRBJ2-3,NA,TRBD2,CASSDRLAGVTDTQYF,TGTGCCAGCAGTGATCGTCTAGCGGGGGTCACAGATACGCAGTATTTT
TRBV5-1,TRBJ2-3,NA,NA,CASSADSGDTQYF,TGCGCCAGCAGCGCTGACTCCGGAGATACGCAGTATTTT
TRBV11-2,TRBJ2-1,NA,NA,CASSLPLAGNEQFF,TGTGCCAGCAGCTTACCACTAGCAGGCAATGAGCAGTTCTTC
TRBV7-9,TRBJ2-5,few,TRBD1,CASSRQGQETQYF,TGTGCCAGCAGCCGACAGGGGCAAGAGACCCAGTACTTC
TRBV27,TRBJ2-7,NA,TRBD1,CASSPRDRTYEQYF,TGTGCCAGCAGCCCCCGGGACAGAACCTACGAGCAGTACTTC
TRBV18,TRBJ1-5,NA,NA,CASSPLGAGQPQHF,TGTGCCAGCTCACCACTGGGGGCGGGACAGCCCCAGCATTTT
TRBV7-2,TRBJ2-6,NA,NA,CASSLQRGANVLTF,TGTGCCAGCAGCCTCCAAAGGGGGGCCAACGTCCTGACTTTC
TRBV28,TRBJ1-5,NA,TRBD1,CASSLGVRGPGNQPQHF,TGTGCCAGCAGTTTGGGTGTGAGGGGGCCTGGTAATCAGCCCCAGCATTTT
TRBV20-1,TRBJ2-7,NA,NA,CSARDHREQYF,TGCAGTGCTAGAGATCATAGAGAGCAGTACTTC
TRBV6-6,TRBJ2-3,NA,NA,CASSWDGQDTQYF,TGTGCCAGCAGTTGGGATGGACAGGATACGCAGTATTTT
TRBV6-6,TRBJ2-3,NA,NA,CASSYSITADTQYF,TGTGCCAGCAGTTACTCGATTACGGCAGATACGCAGTATTTT
TRBV5-5,TRBJ1-4,NA,TRBD1,CASSPGTGINEKLFF,TGTGCCAGCAGCCCCGGGACAGGGATTAATGAAAAACTGTTTTTT
TRBV18,TRBJ2-7,NA,TRBD1,CASSPGQGESYEQYF,TGTGCCAGCTCACCGGGACAGGGGGAGTCCTACGAGCAGTACTTC
TRBV19,TRBJ2-1,NA,NA,CASSTYTGEAYNEQFF,TGTGCCAGTAGTACCTACACGGGAGAAGCCTACAATGAGCAGTTCTTC
TRBV19,TRBJ1-6,NA,TRBD1,CASRPGQQNSPLHF,TGTGCCAGTAGGCCGGGACAGCAGAATTCACCCCTCCACTTT
TRBV5-4,TRBJ2-3,NA,TRBD2,CASSTGGLAGSTDTQYF,TGTGCCAGCAGCACCGGGGGGCTAGCGGGGAGCACAGATACGCAGTATTTT
TRBV12-5,TRBJ1-2,NA,TRBD1,CASGSGTGGGYTF,TGTGCTAGTGGATCCGGGACAGGGGGAGGCTACACCTTC
TRBV5-5,TRBJ2-1,NA,NA,CASSRGPSQYNEQFF,TGTGCCAGCAGCAGGGGTCCGTCCCAGTACAATGAGCAGTTCTTC
TRBV7-7,TRBJ2-7,NA,TRBD2,CASSLGGTDEQYF,TGTGCTAGCAGCTTGGGAGGGACGGACGAGCAGTACTTC
TRBV27,TRBJ2-5,once,TRBD2,CASSMRTSGGGRETQYF,TGTGCCAGCAGTATGAGGACTAGCGGGGGGGGCAGAGAGACCCAGTACTTC
TRBV11-3,TRBJ1-1,NA,NA,CASSLQGTEAFF,TGTGCCAGCAGCTTACAGGGCACTGAAGCTTTCTTT
TRBV5-1,TRBJ2-5,NA,NA,CASSGGKQETQYF,TGCGCCAGCAGTGGGGGGAAACAAGAGACCCAGTACTTC
TRBV18,TRBJ2-5,NA,TRBD1,CASSLRGTYQETQYF,TGTGCCAGCTCACTCAGGGGGACGTACCAAGAGACCCAGTACTTC
TRBV5-6,TRBJ1-1,NA,TRBD1,CASSPLGQGQLNTEAFF,TGTGCCAGCAGCCCCTTGGGACAGGGCCAGCTAAACACTGAAGCTTTCTTT
TRBV7-2,TRBJ2-2,NA,NA,CASSFTGSILGELFF,TGTGCCAGCAGCTTTACAGGGAGCATTCTGGGGGAGCTGTTTTTT
TRBV10-3,TRBJ2-1,NA,TRBD1,CAISDPGGRYNEQFF,TGTGCCATCAGTGACCCAGGGGGCCGATACAATGAGCAGTTCTTC
TRBV5-6,TRBJ2-5,NA,TRBD2,CASSLGLAGAETQYF,TGTGCCAGCAGCTTGGGGCTAGCGGGGGCCGAGACCCAGTACTTC